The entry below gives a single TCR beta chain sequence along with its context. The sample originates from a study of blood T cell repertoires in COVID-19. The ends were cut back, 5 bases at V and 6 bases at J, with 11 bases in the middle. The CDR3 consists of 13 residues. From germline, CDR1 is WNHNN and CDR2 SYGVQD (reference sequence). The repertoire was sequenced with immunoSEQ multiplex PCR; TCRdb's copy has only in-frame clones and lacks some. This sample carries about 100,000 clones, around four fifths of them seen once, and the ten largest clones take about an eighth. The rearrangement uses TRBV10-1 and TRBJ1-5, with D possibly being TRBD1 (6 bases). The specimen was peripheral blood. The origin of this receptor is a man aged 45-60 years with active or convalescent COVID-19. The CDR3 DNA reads TGCGCCAGCAGTCAAACAGGGAGTCAGCCCCAGCATTTT. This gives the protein CASSQTGSQPQHF.